The text below deals with one TCR beta chain. Its target is unknown. This sample is drawn from a study of cytomegalovirus exposure and HLA in healthy donors. Turning to the study itself: Some 80 million unique TCR sequences came from HLA-typed donors in an early release. Study results and limitations: Through in vitro validation, three CMV-associated chains were shown to be specific for CMV antigens. HLA alleles showed associations with about 15,000 TCR beta sequences in a later analysis, at a 0.05 false discovery rate. For TCR beta chains, V- and J-gene trimming was later linked to a missense DCLRE1C variant.

V lost 4 bases, J lost 6 bases, and 19 bases lay in between. CDR3 length: 16 residues. The V gene's germline CDR1 is MDHEN and CDR2 SYDVKM. The PCR contained 60 Vbeta and 13 Jbeta primers. Data came from immunoSEQ multiplex PCR; TCRdb stores just in-frame clones and leaves some out. The sample yields 100,000 to 120,000 clones, 75% to 80% seen once. The receptor was isolated from a young woman in good health and CMV-seronegative. Material for sequencing was PBMCs. The V call is TRBV28, the J call TRBJ1-5; TRBD1 might be the D (6 bases). CDR3 in DNA: TGTGCCAGCAGTTCGTCCGGTACAGGGACGGGTCAGCCCCAGCATTTT. It encodes CASSSSGTGTGQPQHF.